A selection of T cell receptor beta chains follows, all from one sample in a study of blood T cell repertoires in COVID-19. Method: immunoSEQ multiplex PCR; TCRdb's copy keeps in-frame clones and lacks some. The sample carries about 200,000 clones, more than 80% recorded once. Specimen: peripheral blood. The receptors derive from a man under 40 who had recovered from COVID-19. CDR3s include the opening cysteine and the closing phenylalanine or tryptophan. D genes are given only for firm matches.

>TRBJ1-5|13|-|TRBV24-1
CATSDRRNQPQHF
>TRBJ1-1|16|-|TRBV4-3
CASSQYGQSPNTEAFF
>TRBJ2-2|15|TRBD1|TRBV5-1
CASSDLRQGAVELFF
>TRBJ2-7|15|TRBD1|TRBV18
CASSPRTGASYEQYF
>TRBJ1-1|13|-|TRBV6-5
CASRFTDRFQAFF
>TRBJ1-5|13|-|TRBV6-5
CASTSSSIQPQHF
>TRBJ1-5|16|TRBD1|TRBV18
CASSPNSGTDNQPQHF
>TRBJ2-7|17|TRBD2|TRBV2
CASSEEIGTSGGYEQYF
>TRBJ2-1|12|-|TRBV5-4
CASTTGRNEQFF
>TRBJ1-5|14|-|TRBV27
CASSYRGGYQPQHF
>TRBJ2-1|14|-|TRBV19
CATLGLANYNEQFF
>TRBJ1-5|16|-|TRBV10-3
CAICEMGGYSNQPQHF
>TRBJ2-7|15|TRBD2|TRBV6-5
CASTRSSGVSYEQYF
>TRBJ2-7|14|-|TRBV10-1
CASSRGTSAYEQYF
>TRBJ2-3|12|-|TRBV7-8
CASSHEGYTQYF
>TRBJ1-1|16|TRBD1|TRBV9
CASSVTTGTGNTEAFF
>TRBJ1-2|15|-|TRBV7-2
CASSLNRDIFYGYTF
>TRBJ1-1|14|-|TRBV5-4
CASTRSGGWTEAFF
>TRBJ1-5|16|-|TRBV21-1
CASSRQQGLKNQPQHF
>TRBJ2-3|16|TRBD2|TRBV7-6
CASSMGTSGGVDTQYF
>TRBJ1-2|16|-|TRBV10-2
CASKEGGGGMDYGYTF
>TRBJ2-3|15|TRBD1|TRBV5-1
CASSSGTGVPDTQYF
>TRBJ1-1|15|-|TRBV6-4
CASSEVPGRDTEAFF
>TRBJ1-2|18|TRBD1|TRBV27
CASSLSSLAGGTNYGYTF
>TRBJ1-2|11|-|TRBV5-1
CASSLSGGYTF
>TRBJ2-5|14|TRBD1|TRBV5-1
CASSLRQGQETQYF
>TRBJ1-5|13|-|TRBV12-5
CASVGQMNQPQHF
>TRBJ1-2|14|TRBD1|TRBV27
CASSPDRGLYGYTF
>TRBJ2-1|15|-|TRBV5-1
CASSREQGAYNEQFF
>TRBJ1-1|14|-|TRBV10-2
CASSERQDPPEAFF
>TRBJ2-5|17|TRBD2|TRBV23-1
CASSQWGGGPLQETQYF
>TRBJ1-4|15|TRBD1|TRBV3-1/TRBV3-2
CASSHPGQGEEKLFF
>TRBJ2-5|14|TRBD1|TRBV19
CASSPTGGQETQYF
>TRBJ2-5|12|-|TRBV20-1
CSASQHAETQYF
>TRBJ2-1|17|TRBD2|TRBV11-2
CASSLEFQTSGGNEQFF